This TCR beta chain appears in the sequencing data of a study of PD-L1 blockade in urothelial cancer. Study-wide background: Blood analysis was done at 3 weeks (second dose) and 6 weeks after treatment began.

Time point denoted: pretreatment peripheral blood. Every PCR got spiked synthetic TCR analog templates. The assay was immunoSEQ multiplex PCR, and TCRdb's table has in-frame clones only and misses some. Of roughly 40,000 clones in the sample, roughly 90% were seen once. The CDR3 is 12 residues long. The V gene lost 8 bases and the J gene lost 4 bases, with 12 bases spanning the gap. Germline loops: CDR1 ENHRY, CDR2 SYGVKD. The V call is TRBV10-3, the J call TRBJ2-7, with D possibly TRBD2 on 6 matching bases. The material was PBMCs, obtained around atezolizumab (anti-PD-L1) treatment. The clonotype originates from a donor over 35 with urothelial cancer. The DNA for the CDR3 is TGTGCCATCGGGGCCCGGGGGTACGAGCAGTACTTC. This translates into CAIGARGYEQYF.